This T cell receptor (beta chain) was captured by sequencing in a study of kidney transplant recipient with SARS-CoV-2 infection. This clonotype was seen at least ten times. The V gene's germline CDR1 is GTSNPN and CDR2 SVGIG (reference sequence). The CDR3 runs 16 residues. V was shortened by 5 bases and J by 4 bases, with 23 bases between the two germline ends. TCRdb passed the reads through MiXCR, listing each CDR3 protein once. Seen here are 250,000 or so distinct CDR3 sequences, 29% observed once, and the top ten hold around 7.8%. The material sequenced was a blood sample, taken at baseline and on day 111 from a kidney transplant recipient. The TCR sequence derives from a male patient younger than 45 who had COVID-19 and was a kidney transplant recipient. Some T cells may possibly be graft donor cells. J is TRBJ1-2 and V is TRBV30; D ambiguous. Here the CDR3 reads CAWWSWRYRKTYGYTF. CDR3 nucleotide sequence: TGTGCCTGGTGGTCTTGGCGTTATAGAAAGACCTATGGCTACACCTTC.